Only a few counts were recorded for the clone carrying this TCR beta chain. MiXCR, applied by TCRdb to the 5' RACE reads, yields one record per CDR3 protein. The table records some 150,000 distinct CDR3 sequences, about an eighth of them present only once. The data belong to a study of CD8 T cells in ankylosing spondylitis. Germline assignment: CDR1 SGHTA and CDR2 FQGNSA. The CDR3 consists of 14 residues. Trimming stripped 2 bases from V and 0 bases from J, with 7 bases between. The receptor was derived from a female donor with ankylosing spondylitis or in good health (not recorded which). The V call is TRBV7-2, the J call TRBJ1-1; D call uncertain. The sample taken for sequencing was blood, either unsorted or a sorted T cell fraction (not recorded which). The CDR3 here is CASSLSGLNTEAFF. The CDR3 DNA reads as TGTGCCAGCAGCTTATCAGGTTTGAACACTGAAGCTTTCTTT.